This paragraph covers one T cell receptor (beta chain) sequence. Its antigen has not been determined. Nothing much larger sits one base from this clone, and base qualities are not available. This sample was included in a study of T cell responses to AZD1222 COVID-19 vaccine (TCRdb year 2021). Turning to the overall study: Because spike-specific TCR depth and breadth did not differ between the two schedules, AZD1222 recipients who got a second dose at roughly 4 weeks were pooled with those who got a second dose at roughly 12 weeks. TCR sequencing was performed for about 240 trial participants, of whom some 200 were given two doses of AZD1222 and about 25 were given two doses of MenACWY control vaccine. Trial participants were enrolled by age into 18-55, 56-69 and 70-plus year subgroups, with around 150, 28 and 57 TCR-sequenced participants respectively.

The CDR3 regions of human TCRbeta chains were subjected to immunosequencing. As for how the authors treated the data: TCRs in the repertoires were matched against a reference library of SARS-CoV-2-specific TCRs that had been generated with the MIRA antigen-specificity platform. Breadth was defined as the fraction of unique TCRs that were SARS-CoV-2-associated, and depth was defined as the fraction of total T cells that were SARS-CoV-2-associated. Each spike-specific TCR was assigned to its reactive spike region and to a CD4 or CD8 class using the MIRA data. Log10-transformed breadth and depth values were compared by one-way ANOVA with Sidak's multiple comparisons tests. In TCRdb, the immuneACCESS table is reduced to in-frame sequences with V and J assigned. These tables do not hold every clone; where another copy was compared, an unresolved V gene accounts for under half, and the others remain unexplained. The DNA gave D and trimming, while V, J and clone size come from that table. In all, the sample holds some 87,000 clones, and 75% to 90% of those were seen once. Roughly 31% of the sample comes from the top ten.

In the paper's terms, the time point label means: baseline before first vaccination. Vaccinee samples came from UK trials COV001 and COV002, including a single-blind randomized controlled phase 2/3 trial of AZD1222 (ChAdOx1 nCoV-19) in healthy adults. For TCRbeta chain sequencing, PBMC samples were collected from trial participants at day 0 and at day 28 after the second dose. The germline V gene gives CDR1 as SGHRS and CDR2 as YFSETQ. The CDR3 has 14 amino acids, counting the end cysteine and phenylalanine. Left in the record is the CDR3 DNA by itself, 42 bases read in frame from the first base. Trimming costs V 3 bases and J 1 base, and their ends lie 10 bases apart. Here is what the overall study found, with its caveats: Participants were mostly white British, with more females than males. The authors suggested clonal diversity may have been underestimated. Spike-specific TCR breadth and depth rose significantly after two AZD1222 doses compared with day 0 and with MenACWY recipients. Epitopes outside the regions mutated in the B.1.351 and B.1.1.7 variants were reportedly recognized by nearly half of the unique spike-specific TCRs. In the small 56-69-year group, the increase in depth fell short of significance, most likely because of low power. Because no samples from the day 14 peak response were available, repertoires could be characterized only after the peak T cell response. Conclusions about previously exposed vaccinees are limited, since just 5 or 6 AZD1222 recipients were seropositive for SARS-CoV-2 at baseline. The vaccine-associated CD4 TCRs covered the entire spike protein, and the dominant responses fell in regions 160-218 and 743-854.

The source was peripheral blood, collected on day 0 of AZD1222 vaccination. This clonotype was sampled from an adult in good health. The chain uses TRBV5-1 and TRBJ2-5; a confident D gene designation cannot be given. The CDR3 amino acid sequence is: CASSSQASQETQYF. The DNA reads TGCGCCAGCAGCTCCCAGGCTAGCCAAGAGACCCAGTACTTC.